The sequence of this T cell receptor (beta chain) was determined in a study of blood T cell repertoires in COVID-19. Assay: immunoSEQ multiplex PCR; the TCRdb copy retains only in-frame clones and omits some. The sample has roughly 130,000 clones; about four fifths are singletons. As concerns this clone: One end of the junction fails to match germline, which may point to a read error.

The CDR3 runs to 11 residues. The V gene's germline CDR1 is SGHAT and CDR2 FQNNGV. Sequenced sample: peripheral blood. This TCR was sampled from a woman aged 25-40 years who had recovered from COVID-19. The chain links TRBV11-2 to TRBJ2-1; TRBD2 might be the D (5 bases). The chain's CDR3 is CASSQVGEQIF. The CDR3 DNA follows: TGTGCCAGCAGTCAGGTGGGAGAACAGATCTTC. Combining the CDR3 with reference TRBV11-2 and TRBJ2-1 gives the whole variable domain EAGVAQSPRYKIIEKRQSVAFWCNPISGHATLYWYQQILGQGPKLLIQFQNNGVVDDSQLPKDRFSAERLKGVDSTLKIQPAKLEDSAVYLCASSQVGEQIFGPGTRLTVL.